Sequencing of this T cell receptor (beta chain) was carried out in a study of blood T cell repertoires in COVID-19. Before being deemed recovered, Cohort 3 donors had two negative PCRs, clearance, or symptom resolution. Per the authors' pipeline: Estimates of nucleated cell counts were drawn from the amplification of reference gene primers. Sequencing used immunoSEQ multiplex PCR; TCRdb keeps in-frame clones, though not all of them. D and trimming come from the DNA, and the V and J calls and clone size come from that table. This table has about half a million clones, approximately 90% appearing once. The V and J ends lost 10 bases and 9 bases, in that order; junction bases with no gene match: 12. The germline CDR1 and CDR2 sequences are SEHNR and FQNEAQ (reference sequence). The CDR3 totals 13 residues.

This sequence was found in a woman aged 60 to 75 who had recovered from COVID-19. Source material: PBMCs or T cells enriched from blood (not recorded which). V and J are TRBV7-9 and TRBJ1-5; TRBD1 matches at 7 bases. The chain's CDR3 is CAILDRRRRPQHF. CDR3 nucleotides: TGTGCCATCTTGGACAGGCGCAGGAGGCCCCAGCATTTT. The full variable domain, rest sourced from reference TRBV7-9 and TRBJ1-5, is DTGVSQNPRHKITKRGQNVTFRCDPISEHNRLYWYRQTLGQGPEFLTYFQNEAQLEKSRLLSDRFSAERPKGSFSTLEIQRTEQGDSAMYLCAILDRRRRPQHFGDGTRLSIL.